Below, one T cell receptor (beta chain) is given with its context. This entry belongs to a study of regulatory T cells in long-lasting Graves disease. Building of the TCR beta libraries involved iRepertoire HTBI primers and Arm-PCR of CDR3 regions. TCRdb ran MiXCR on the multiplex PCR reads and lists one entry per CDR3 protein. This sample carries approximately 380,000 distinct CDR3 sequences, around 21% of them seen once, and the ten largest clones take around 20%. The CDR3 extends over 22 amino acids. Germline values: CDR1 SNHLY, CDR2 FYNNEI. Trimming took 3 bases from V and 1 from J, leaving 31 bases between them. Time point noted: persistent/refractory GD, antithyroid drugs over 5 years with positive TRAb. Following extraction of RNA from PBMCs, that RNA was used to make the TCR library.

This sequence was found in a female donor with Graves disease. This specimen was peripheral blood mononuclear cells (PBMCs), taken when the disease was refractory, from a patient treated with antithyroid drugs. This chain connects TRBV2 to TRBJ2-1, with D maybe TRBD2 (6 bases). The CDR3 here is CASSDEELTGASEPYSYNEQFF. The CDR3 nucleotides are TGTGCCAGCAGTGATGAAGAACTAACCGGGGCTAGCGAGCCCTATTCCTACAATGAGCAGTTCTTC.